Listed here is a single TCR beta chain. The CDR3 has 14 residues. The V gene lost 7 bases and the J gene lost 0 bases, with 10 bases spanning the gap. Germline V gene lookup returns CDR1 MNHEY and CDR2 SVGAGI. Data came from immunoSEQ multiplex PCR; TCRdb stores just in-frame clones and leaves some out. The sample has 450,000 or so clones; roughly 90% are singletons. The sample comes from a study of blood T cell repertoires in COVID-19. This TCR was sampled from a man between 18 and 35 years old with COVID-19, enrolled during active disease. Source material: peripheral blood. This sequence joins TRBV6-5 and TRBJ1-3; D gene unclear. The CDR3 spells CASIPGGSGNTIYF. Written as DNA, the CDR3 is TGTGCCAGCATCCCAGGAGGCTCTGGAAACACCATATATTTT.